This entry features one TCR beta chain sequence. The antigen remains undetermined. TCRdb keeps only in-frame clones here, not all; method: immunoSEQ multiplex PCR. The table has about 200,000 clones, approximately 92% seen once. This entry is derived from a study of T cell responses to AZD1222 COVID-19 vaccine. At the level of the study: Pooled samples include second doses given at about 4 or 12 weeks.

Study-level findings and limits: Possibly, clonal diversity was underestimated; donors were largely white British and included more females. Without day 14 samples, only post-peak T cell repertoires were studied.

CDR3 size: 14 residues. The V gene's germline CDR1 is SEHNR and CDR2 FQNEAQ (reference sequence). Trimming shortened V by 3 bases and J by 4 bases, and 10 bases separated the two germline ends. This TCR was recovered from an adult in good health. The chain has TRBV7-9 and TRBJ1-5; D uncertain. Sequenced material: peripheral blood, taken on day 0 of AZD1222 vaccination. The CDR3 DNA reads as TGTGCCAGCAGCTTCGAGGGTAGGAATCAGCCCCAGCATTTT. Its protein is CASSFEGRNQPQHF.